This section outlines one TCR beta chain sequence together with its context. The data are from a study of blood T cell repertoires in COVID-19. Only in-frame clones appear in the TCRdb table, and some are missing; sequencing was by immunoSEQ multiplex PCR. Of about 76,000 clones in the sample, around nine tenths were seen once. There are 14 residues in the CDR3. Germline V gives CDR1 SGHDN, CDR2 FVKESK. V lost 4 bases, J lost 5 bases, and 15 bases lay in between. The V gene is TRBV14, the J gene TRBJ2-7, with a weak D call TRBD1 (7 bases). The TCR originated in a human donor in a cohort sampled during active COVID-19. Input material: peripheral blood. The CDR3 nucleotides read TGTGCCAGCAGCCCCGCAGGGGGAGGAAACGAGCAGTACTTC. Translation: CASSPAGGGNEQYF.